Listed below are T cell receptor beta chains from one sample, sequenced in a study of T cell responses to AZD1222 COVID-19 vaccine. Sequenced by immunoSEQ multiplex PCR; TCRdb stores in-frame clones only, minus some. This sample has more than 150,000 clones; about 90% occur once, and the top ten carry approximately 1.2%. This sample comprised peripheral blood, obtained 28 days after the second AZD1222 dose. Receptor source: an adult who received the AZD1222 COVID-19 vaccine. CDR3s include the opening cysteine and the closing phenylalanine or tryptophan. Each record gives: CDR3 protein, CDR3 DNA, V gene, CDR3 length, J gene, D gene, clone size. D genes are given only for firm matches. Rows may omit the clone size; those that give it use once, few, many or a size class.

cdr3_aa: CASSLAEGTLSYEQYF
cdr3_nt: TGTGCCAGCAGCTTGGCGGAAGGGACGTTGTCCTACGAGCAGTACTTC
v_call: TRBV5-8
cdr3_length: 16
j_call: TRBJ2-7
d_call: .
clone_size: once

cdr3_aa: CASIPAGPGGNEQYF
cdr3_nt: TGTGCCAGCATCCCCGCGGGCCCCGGCGGAAACGAGCAGTACTTC
v_call: TRBV6-5
cdr3_length: 15
j_call: TRBJ2-7
d_call: .
clone_size: .

cdr3_aa: CASSLIQGAYKAEAFF
cdr3_nt: TGTGCCAGCAGTTTGATACAGGGGGCTTATAAGGCTGAAGCTTTCTTT
v_call: TRBV28
cdr3_length: 16
j_call: TRBJ1-1
d_call: TRBD1
clone_size: .

cdr3_aa: CASSFAGELSGYTF
cdr3_nt: TGTGCCAGCAGTTTTGCCGGGGAGCTCAGTGGCTACACCTTC
v_call: TRBV28
cdr3_length: 14
j_call: TRBJ1-2
d_call: .
clone_size: once

cdr3_aa: CASSLGQGGYGYTF
cdr3_nt: TGTGCCAGCAGCTTAGGACAGGGGGGATATGGCTACACCTTC
v_call: TRBV13
cdr3_length: 14
j_call: TRBJ1-2
d_call: TRBD1
clone_size: .

cdr3_aa: CASSSGQGASGANVLTF
cdr3_nt: TGTGCCAGCAGCTCGGGACAGGGAGCCTCTGGGGCCAACGTCCTGACTTTC
v_call: TRBV9
cdr3_length: 17
j_call: TRBJ2-6
d_call: TRBD1
clone_size: .

cdr3_aa: CASSTRDSYGYTF
cdr3_nt: TGTGCCAGTAGTACCCGGGACAGCTATGGCTACACCTTC
v_call: TRBV19
cdr3_length: 13
j_call: TRBJ1-2
d_call: TRBD1
clone_size: .

cdr3_aa: CASSPPLAGAPHEQYF
cdr3_nt: TGTGCCAGCTCACCCCCCCTAGCGGGAGCTCCACACGAGCAGTACTTC
v_call: TRBV18
cdr3_length: 16
j_call: TRBJ2-7
d_call: TRBD2
clone_size: once

cdr3_aa: CASSLGPQRGEQFF
cdr3_nt: TGTGCCAGCAGCCTAGGACCACAACGAGGTGAGCAGTTCTTC
v_call: TRBV7-2
cdr3_length: 14
j_call: TRBJ2-1
d_call: .
clone_size: .

cdr3_aa: CASSVGRVNTEAFF
cdr3_nt: TGTGCCAGCAGCGTGGGCAGGGTAAACACTGAAGCTTTCTTT
v_call: TRBV11-3
cdr3_length: 14
j_call: TRBJ1-1
d_call: .
clone_size: .

cdr3_aa: CASSLRYGNTEAFF
cdr3_nt: TGTGCCAGCAGCTTACGCTACGGGAACACTGAAGCTTTCTTT
v_call: TRBV7-2
cdr3_length: 14
j_call: TRBJ1-1
d_call: .
clone_size: .

cdr3_aa: CASSSPGQTYEQYF
cdr3_nt: TGTGCCAGCAGTTCCCCGGGACAAACCTACGAGCAGTACTTC
v_call: TRBV6-2/TRBV6-3
cdr3_length: 14
j_call: TRBJ2-7
d_call: .
clone_size: .

cdr3_aa: CASSQDKGQPQHF
cdr3_nt: TGCGCCAGCAGCCAAGATAAAGGTCAGCCCCAGCATTTT
v_call: TRBV4-3
cdr3_length: 13
j_call: TRBJ1-5
d_call: .
clone_size: .

cdr3_aa: CASSQDRGRSYEQYF
cdr3_nt: TGTGCCAGTAGTCAGGACAGGGGGCGTTCCTACGAGCAGTACTTC
v_call: TRBV19
cdr3_length: 15
j_call: TRBJ2-7
d_call: TRBD1
clone_size: .

cdr3_aa: CASSEQGRGTGNTIYF
cdr3_nt: TGTGCCAGCAGTGAACAGGGCAGGGGAACTGGAAACACCATATATTTT
v_call: TRBV2
cdr3_length: 16
j_call: TRBJ1-3
d_call: .
clone_size: .

cdr3_aa: CASSLTDRDYGYTF
cdr3_nt: TGTGCCAGCAGCTTAACGGACAGGGACTATGGCTACACCTTC
v_call: TRBV7-9
cdr3_length: 14
j_call: TRBJ1-2
d_call: TRBD1
clone_size: .

cdr3_aa: CASSRDRSNQPQHF
cdr3_nt: TGTGCCAGCAGCCGAGACCGGAGCAATCAGCCCCAGCATTTT
v_call: TRBV11-2
cdr3_length: 14
j_call: TRBJ1-5
d_call: .
clone_size: once

cdr3_aa: CASRGGAYEQYF
cdr3_nt: TGTGCCAGCAGAGGGGGCGCCTACGAGCAGTACTTC
v_call: TRBV28
cdr3_length: 12
j_call: TRBJ2-7
d_call: TRBD1
clone_size: .

cdr3_aa: CASSSSSGGYNEQFF
cdr3_nt: TGTGCCAGCAGCTCATCTAGCGGGGGATACAATGAGCAGTTCTTC
v_call: TRBV7-8
cdr3_length: 15
j_call: TRBJ2-1
d_call: TRBD2
clone_size: .

cdr3_aa: CASSGTAYGYTF
cdr3_nt: TGTGCCAGCTCCGGGACAGCCTATGGCTACACCTTC
v_call: TRBV28
cdr3_length: 12
j_call: TRBJ1-2
d_call: TRBD1
clone_size: .

cdr3_aa: CASAMGNQPQHF
cdr3_nt: TGTGCCAGCGCGATGGGGAATCAGCCCCAGCATTTT
v_call: TRBV2
cdr3_length: 12
j_call: TRBJ1-5
d_call: .
clone_size: .

cdr3_aa: CASSLDNGRNEQFF
cdr3_nt: TGTGCCAGCAGCTTAGATAATGGCCGCAATGAGCAGTTCTTC
v_call: TRBV11-3
cdr3_length: 14
j_call: TRBJ2-1
d_call: .
clone_size: .

cdr3_aa: CASSEEDWNTIYF
cdr3_nt: TGTGCCAGCAGTGAAGAGGATTGGAACACCATATATTTT
v_call: TRBV6-1
cdr3_length: 13
j_call: TRBJ1-3
d_call: .
clone_size: .

cdr3_aa: CASAGTDYGYTF
cdr3_nt: TGTGCCAGCGCCGGGACAGACTATGGCTACACCTTC
v_call: TRBV7-2
cdr3_length: 12
j_call: TRBJ1-2
d_call: TRBD1
clone_size: .

cdr3_aa: CASSFIQGEYEKLFF
cdr3_nt: TGTGCCAGCAGCTTCATACAGGGGGAGTATGAAAAACTGTTTTTT
v_call: TRBV5-5
cdr3_length: 15
j_call: TRBJ1-4
d_call: TRBD1
clone_size: once